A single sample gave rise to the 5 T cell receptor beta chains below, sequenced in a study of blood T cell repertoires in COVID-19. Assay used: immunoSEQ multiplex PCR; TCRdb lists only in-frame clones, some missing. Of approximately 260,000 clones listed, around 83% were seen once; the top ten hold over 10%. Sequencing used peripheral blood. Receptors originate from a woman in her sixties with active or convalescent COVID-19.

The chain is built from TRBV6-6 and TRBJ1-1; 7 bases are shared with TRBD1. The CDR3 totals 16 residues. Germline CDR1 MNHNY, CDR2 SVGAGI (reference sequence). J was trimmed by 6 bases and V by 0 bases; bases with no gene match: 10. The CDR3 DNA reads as TGTGCCAGCAGTTACTCGGGGGGCCCAGGGGGTCCTGAAGCTTTCTTT. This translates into CASSYSGGPGGPEAFF.

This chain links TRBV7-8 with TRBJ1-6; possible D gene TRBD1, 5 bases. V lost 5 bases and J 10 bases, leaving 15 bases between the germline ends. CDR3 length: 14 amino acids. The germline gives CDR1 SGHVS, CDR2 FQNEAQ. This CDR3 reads CASSLLGGESPLHF. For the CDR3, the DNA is TGTGCCAGCAGCCTCTTGGGAGGGGAATCACCCCTCCACTTT.

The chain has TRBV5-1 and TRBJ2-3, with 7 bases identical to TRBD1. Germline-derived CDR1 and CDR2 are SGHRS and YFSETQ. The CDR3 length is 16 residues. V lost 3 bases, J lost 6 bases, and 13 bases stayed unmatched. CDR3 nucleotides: TGCGCCAGCAGCTCTCTCGACAGGGCTTTGGGGGATACGCAGTATTTT. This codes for CASSSLDRALGDTQYF.

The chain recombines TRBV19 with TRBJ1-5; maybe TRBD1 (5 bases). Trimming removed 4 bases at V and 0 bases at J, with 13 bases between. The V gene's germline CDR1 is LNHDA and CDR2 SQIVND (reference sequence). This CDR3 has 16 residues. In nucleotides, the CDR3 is TGTGCCAGTAGTACCGGGACTCCTACTAGCAATCAGCCCCAGCATTTT. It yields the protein CASSTGTPTSNQPQHF.

CDR3 bases: TGTGCCAGCAGCTTGGGCGGCCGGGAGCTGTTTTTT. Amino acid sequence: CASSLGGRELFF. The V call is TRBV5-4, the J call TRBJ2-2; D gene uncertain. The CDR3 has 12 amino acids. V lost 0 bases and J 9 bases, leaving 6 bases between the germline ends. From germline, CDR1 is SGHNT and CDR2 YYREEE (reference sequence).